Reported below is one T cell receptor (beta chain). The antigen remains unidentified. The data stem from a study of graft-versus-host responses after intestinal transplantation. Data came from immunoSEQ multiplex PCR; TCRdb stores just in-frame clones and leaves some out. The sample carries more than 80,000 clones, roughly four fifths recorded once. V lost 6 bases to trimming and J lost 0 bases, with 7 bases between them. Germline values: CDR1 MNHNY, CDR2 SVGAGI (reference sequence). The CDR3 is made up of 13 amino acids. The sequences come from unstimulated CD8+ T cells sorted from spleen or lymph node cells, collected before intestinal transplant. This sequence originates from a human donor who received an intestinal transplant. The gene calls are TRBV6-6 and TRBJ2-3, with D tentatively TRBD2 (5 bases). The DNA for the CDR3 is TGTGCCAGCAGCGCGGGCAGCACAGATACGCAGTATTTT. Translating it yields CASSAGSTDTQYF.